One and the same sample provided the 22 T cell receptor beta chains below, sequenced in a study of glioma-infiltrating T cells after dendritic cell vaccination. The table came from immunoSEQ multiplex PCR; TCRdb's copy has only in-frame clones and leaves some out. The data show fewer than 50,000 clones, approximately 84% seen once. The sequencing here drew on blood, taken before dendritic cell vaccination. The source is a human donor with glioblastoma.

The chain joins TRBV12-5 to TRBJ2-2; D not resolved. CDR1 LGHNT and CDR2 FRNRAP come from the germline V gene. Between the trimmed V and J ends, which lost 1 base and 8 bases, there was a span of 5 bases. The CDR3 covers 12 residues. CDR3 amino acids: CASGLERGELFF. DNA of the CDR3: TGTGCTAGTGGTTTGGAGCGTGGGGAGCTGTTTTTT.

The gene calls are TRBV11-2 and TRBJ2-7; TRBD1 matches at 9 bases. CDR3 length: 15 amino acids. Germline V lookup: CDR1 SGHAT, CDR2 FQNNGV. V trimming: 1 base; J trimming: 0 bases; junction bases outside the gene matches: 1. In DNA, the CDR3 is TGTGCCAGCAGCTTAGGGGACAGGGACTCCTACGAGCAGTACTTC. This codes for CASSLGDRDSYEQYF.

The chain employs TRBV4-2 and TRBJ1-2, with a weak D call TRBD1 (5 bases). Trimming took off 4 bases at V and 4 bases at J, with 13 bases between the two ends. Germline lookup yields CDR1 LGHNA and CDR2 YNFKEQ. The CDR3 has 14 residues. For the CDR3, the DNA is TGTGCCAGCAGCCCCCGGGGGGACGCCTATGGCTACACCTTC. Amino acids: CASSPRGDAYGYTF.

V is TRBV4-2 and J is TRBJ2-1; 11 bases match TRBD2. The CDR3 length is 15 residues. The trim removed 4 bases at V and 8 bases at J, leaving 7 bases unmatched. The germline gives CDR1 LGHNA, CDR2 YNFKEQ. In DNA form, the CDR3 reads TGTGCCAGCAGCCTGCTAGCGGGGGGTGTGGATGAGCAGTTCTTC. It codes for CASSLLAGGVDEQFF.

This chain links TRBV21-1 with TRBJ2-5; TRBD1, the table's D call, lacks a check against the DNA. TRBV21-1 is tagged as a pseudogene. The CDR3 contains 16 residues. This CDR3 reads CASNLPLAGPQETQYF. DNA for the CDR3: TGTGCCAGCAACCTACCCCTGGCAGGCCCCCAAGAGACCCAGTACTTC.

The chain recombines TRBV6-5 with TRBJ1-2; TRBD1 aligns across 10 bases. Unmatched junction bases numbered 3, after V lost 2 bases and J lost 6 bases. This CDR3 has 14 amino acids. CDR1 and CDR2 from the germline V gene are MNHEY and SVGAGI. The CDR3 bases are TGTGCCAGCAGTTACGGACAGGGGGAGGATGGCTACACCTTC. Its translation is CASSYGQGEDGYTF.

The chain joins TRBV28 to TRBJ2-3; D is perhaps TRBD2 (5 bases). Germline V CDR1 and CDR2: MDHEN, SYDVKM. The CDR3 is 13 amino acids. The ends were cut back, 1 base at V and 6 bases at J, with 8 bases in the middle. CDR3 residues: CASSLFRGDTQYF. In DNA, the CDR3 is TGTGCCAGCAGTTTATTCCGGGGTGATACGCAGTATTTT.

The CDR3 here is CASSALLDLDEQFF. The CDR3 DNA reads TGTGCCAGCAGCGCGTTACTAGATTTGGATGAGCAGTTCTTC. The chain joins TRBV11-2 to TRBJ2-1, with D perhaps TRBD2 (5 bases). The CDR3 runs to 14 residues. Trimming stripped 5 bases from V and 8 bases from J, with 16 bases between. Germline CDR1 is SGHAT and CDR2 is FQNNGV.

V and J are TRBV19 and TRBJ1-5; D is unresolved. Looked up from germline, CDR1 is LNHDA and CDR2 is SQIVND (reference sequence). The CDR3 consists of 14 residues. V lost 3 bases and J lost 3, with 9 bases in between. The CDR3: CASSIITANQPQHF. The CDR3 DNA follows: TGTGCCAGTAGTATTATAACAGCCAATCAGCCCCAGCATTTT.

This sequence joins TRBV4-2 and TRBJ1-2; D remains ambiguous. V lost 0 bases, J lost 0 bases, and 11 bases lay in between. The CDR3 is made up of 16 amino acids. Germline lookup yields CDR1 LGHNA and CDR2 YNFKEQ. Written as DNA, the CDR3 is TGTGCCAGCAGCCAAGATCGGCGGGGAACTAACTATGGCTACACCTTC. Its protein product is CASSQDRRGTNYGYTF.

The chain combines TRBV30 with TRBJ2-2; 7 bases fit TRBD1. The V segment lost 1 base and the J segment 3 bases; nucleotides outside the gene matches: 5. The CDR3 runs to 15 residues. Germline values: CDR1 GTSNPN, CDR2 SVGIG (reference sequence). CDR3 sequence (DNA): TGTGCCTGGAGTGCCTGGACAGGTGACACCGGGGAGCTGTTTTTT. Its protein is CAWSAWTGDTGELFF.

This clone was detected a few times. This chain connects TRBV4-2 to TRBJ1-1, with D tentatively TRBD1 (6 bases). CDR3 length: 14 residues. The V end lost 7 bases, the J end lost 4 bases, and 16 bases lay between the germline ends. Germline V gives CDR1 LGHNA, CDR2 YNFKEQ. CDR3 nucleotide sequence: TGTGCCAGCATCCTGACTGGGGGCGGCACTGAAGCTTTCTTT. It is translated as CASILTGGGTEAFF.

The gene calls are TRBV9 and TRBJ2-1, with 11 bases that match TRBD1. V shed 3 bases, J shed 12 bases, and the junction held 5 bases outside the gene matches. Germline V CDR1 and CDR2: SGDLS, YYNGEE. This CDR3 region has 13 residues. The CDR3 protein is CASSADRGRGQFF. Here the CDR3 DNA reads TGTGCCAGCAGCGCGGACAGGGGGCGCGGGCAGTTCTTC.

This clone showed up just a few times. The chain links TRBV4-1 to TRBJ2-3; 12 nucleotides agree with TRBD2. The CDR3 runs 16 residues. The germline V gene encodes CDR1 MGHRA and CDR2 YSYEKL. The V gene end was trimmed by 2 bases and the J gene end by 4 bases; junction bases not matched to a gene: 4. The CDR3 here is CASSQTSGGRADTQYF. CDR3 in DNA: TGCGCCAGCAGCCAAACTAGCGGGGGGCGTGCAGATACGCAGTATTTT.

The rearrangement uses TRBV11-2 and TRBJ1-2; D not resolved. This CDR3 is 17 amino acids long. Germline CDR1 SGHAT, CDR2 FQNNGV. V lost 0 bases to trimming and J lost 8 bases, with 22 bases between them. For the CDR3, the DNA is TGTGCCAGCAGCTTAGAACCGGGGTCCCAGTTTACGGAAGGCTACACCTTC. It yields the protein CASSLEPGSQFTEGYTF.

The rearrangement uses TRBV7-2 and TRBJ2-7; D is possibly TRBD2 (6 bases). Per germline, CDR1 SGHTA and CDR2 FQGNSA. This CDR3 region has 14 residues. The V end lost 3 bases, the J end lost 3 bases, and 12 bases lay between the germline ends. CDR3 sequence (DNA): TGTGCCAGCAGCTTGCAGACTAGTAACTACGAGCAGTACTTC. Translation: CASSLQTSNYEQYF.

V and J are TRBV7-9 and TRBJ2-5; D not certain. With 1 base removed from V and 5 bases from J, the gap between germline ends came to 5 bases. In germline, CDR1 is SEHNR, CDR2 FQNEAQ (reference sequence). The CDR3 is 12 amino acids. CDR3 DNA: TGTGCCAGCAGCTTAGTTTCGGAGACCCAGTACTTC. Amino acids: CASSLVSETQYF.

The genes are TRBV11-3 and TRBJ1-2; a weak D match, TRBD1 (6 bases). Germline CDR1 reads SGHNT; CDR2 reads YENEEA. V dropped 5 bases and J dropped 2 bases, with 12 bases sitting between them. CDR3 length equals 14 residues. CDR3 loop: CASSPGQGNYGYTF. DNA of the CDR3: TGTGCCAGCAGCCCAGGGCAGGGGAACTATGGCTACACCTTC.

The chain employs TRBV10-3 and TRBJ2-7, with 8 positions matching TRBD1. CDR1 and CDR2 (germline): ENHRY, SYGVKD. There are 16 residues in the CDR3. V was pared by 3 bases and J by 3 bases, with 10 bases of the junction left unmatched. For the CDR3, the DNA is TGTGCCATCAGTGACCAGGGACAGGTGGGTCTCTACGAGCAGTACTTC. This translates into CAISDQGQVGLYEQYF.

This clone came up once. The rearrangement joins TRBV4-1 to TRBJ1-2, with 7 positions matching TRBD1. Germline V lookup: CDR1 MGHRA, CDR2 YSYEKL. The V gene end was trimmed by 4 bases and the J gene end by 5 bases; junction bases not matched to a gene: 7. The CDR3 loop spans 14 amino acids. CDR3 residues: CASSPGQEEYGYTF. DNA of the CDR3: TGCGCCAGCAGCCCTGGACAGGAAGAATATGGCTACACCTTC.

This clone was found once. The genes are TRBV5-6 and TRBJ2-2; tentatively, D is TRBD2 (7 bases). This CDR3 has 18 residues. The V gene's germline CDR1 is SGHDT and CDR2 YYEEEE. V lost 2 bases and J 1 base, leaving 18 bases between the germline ends. The DNA for the CDR3 is TGTGCCAGCAGCTTCGCCCGGGGGGCGCATATGAACACCGGGGAGCTGTTTTTT. Its translation: CASSFARGAHMNTGELFF.

The chain uses TRBV10-3 and TRBJ1-6; D not resolved. V gave up 2 bases and J gave up 6 bases, with 8 bases separating them. CDR1 is ENHRY, CDR2 SYGVKD, per germline. This CDR3 contains 14 residues. The CDR3 loop reads CAISERPSNSPLHF. In nucleotides, the CDR3 is TGTGCCATCAGTGAGAGGCCTAGTAATTCACCCCTCCACTTT.